This T cell receptor beta chain came from a study of tumor-infiltrating lymphocytes in primary liver carcinoma. A primer matching the constant region was used to make TCR beta cDNA from 500 ng of total RNA. ARM-PCR, slightly modified, supplied the TCR beta libraries through three nested multiplex PCR rounds. TRBV1-TRBV30 forward primers and a C-beta reverse primer were used in the first two PCR rounds, which each ran for about 10 cycles. In TCRdb, the multiplex PCR reads were re-called with MiXCR into one record per CDR3 protein. Found here are 200,000 or so distinct CDR3 sequences, approximately 64% of them singletons; the top ten hold approximately 6.6%. The source of the blood RNA was unsorted whole blood, and germline DNA was extracted as well. The V end lost 3 bases, the J end lost 6 bases, and 9 bases lay between the germline ends. This CDR3 region has 13 residues.

The chain combines TRBV12-3 or TRBV12-4 with TRBJ2-1; D remains ambiguous. This clonotype was sampled from a woman aged 55-69 years with primary liver carcinoma and hepatitis B virus infection. Sequencing input: peripheral blood. This chain's CDR3 is CASSFDEGNEQFF. For the CDR3, the DNA is TGTGCCAGCAGTTTTGACGAAGGCAATGAGCAGTTCTTC.